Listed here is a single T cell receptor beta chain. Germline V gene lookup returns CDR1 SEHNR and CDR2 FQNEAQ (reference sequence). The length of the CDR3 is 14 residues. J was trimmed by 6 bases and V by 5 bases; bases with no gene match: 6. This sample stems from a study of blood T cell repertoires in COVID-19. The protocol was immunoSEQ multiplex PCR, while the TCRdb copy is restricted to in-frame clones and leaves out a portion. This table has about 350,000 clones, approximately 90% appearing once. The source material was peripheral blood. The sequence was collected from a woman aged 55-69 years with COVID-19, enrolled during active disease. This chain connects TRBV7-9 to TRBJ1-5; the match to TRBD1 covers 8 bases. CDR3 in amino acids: CASSQTGEGQPQHF. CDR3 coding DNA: TGTGCCAGCAGCCAGACAGGGGAGGGTCAGCCCCAGCATTTT. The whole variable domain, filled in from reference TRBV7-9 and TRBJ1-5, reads DTGVSQNPRHKITKRGQNVTFRCDPISEHNRLYWYRQTLGQGPEFLTYFQNEAQLEKSRLLSDRFSAERPKGSFSTLEIQRTEQGDSAMYLCASSQTGEGQPQHFGDGTRLSIL.